The 3 T cell receptor beta chains below all came from one sample that was sequenced in a study of cytomegalovirus exposure and HLA in healthy donors. 60 Vbeta and 13 Jbeta primers were used in PCR. Repertoires were generated with immunoSEQ multiplex PCR, while TCRdb's copy carries only in-frame clones and drops some. The repertoire has over 45,000 clones, 70% to 80% of them found once; the top ten carry 1.4% to 1.5%. The sample consisted of PBMCs. The receptors come from a female donor in good health and CMV-seronegative.

The V call is TRBV5-1, the J call TRBJ1-1; D remains ambiguous. V lost 1 base to trimming and J lost 4 bases, with 11 bases between them. CDR3 length: 14 residues. The germline V gene has CDR1 SGHRS and CDR2 YFSETQ. The CDR3 nucleotides are TGCGCCAGCAGCTTGTGGCGGGATGGCACTGAAGCTTTCTTT. Amino acids: CASSLWRDGTEAFF.

Regarding this clone: This specimen includes other DNA sequences encoding the same CDR3. J is TRBJ2-7 and V is TRBV21-1; TRBD1, the D gene given by the table, was not confirmed from the DNA. TRBV21-1 is assigned pseudogene status. There are 14 residues in the CDR3. CDR3 sequence: CASSGHRGGYEQYF. CDR3 in DNA: TGTGCCAGCAGCGGTCACAGGGGGGGCTACGAGCAGTACTTC.

This clone was counted between two and nine times. The V and J genes are TRBV9 and TRBJ1-4, with D hard to call. With 5 bases removed from V and 0 bases from J, the gap between germline ends came to 14 bases. Germline CDR1 reads SGDLS; CDR2 reads YYNGEE. The CDR3 length is 16 residues. DNA for the CDR3: TGTGCCAGCAGAATGGGTCGGGATGCAACTAATGAAAAACTGTTTTTT. The encoded protein is CASRMGRDATNEKLFF.